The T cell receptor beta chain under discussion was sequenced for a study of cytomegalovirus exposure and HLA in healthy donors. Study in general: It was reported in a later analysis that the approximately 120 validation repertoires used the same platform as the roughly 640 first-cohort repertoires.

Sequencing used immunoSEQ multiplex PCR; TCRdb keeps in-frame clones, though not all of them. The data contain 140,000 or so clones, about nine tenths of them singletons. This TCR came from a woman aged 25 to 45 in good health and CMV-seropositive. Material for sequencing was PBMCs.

In DNA, the CDR3 is TGTGCCAGCAGTTCACTAGCGGGAGAGGTAGCGCAGTATTTT. Its protein is CASSSLAGEVAQYF. The rearrangement uses TRBV6-5 and TRBJ2-3; 11 bases are a match to TRBD2. V trimming: 4 bases; J trimming: 10 bases; junction bases outside the gene matches: 7. Germline values: CDR1 MNHEY, CDR2 SVGAGI. The CDR3 consists of 14 residues.